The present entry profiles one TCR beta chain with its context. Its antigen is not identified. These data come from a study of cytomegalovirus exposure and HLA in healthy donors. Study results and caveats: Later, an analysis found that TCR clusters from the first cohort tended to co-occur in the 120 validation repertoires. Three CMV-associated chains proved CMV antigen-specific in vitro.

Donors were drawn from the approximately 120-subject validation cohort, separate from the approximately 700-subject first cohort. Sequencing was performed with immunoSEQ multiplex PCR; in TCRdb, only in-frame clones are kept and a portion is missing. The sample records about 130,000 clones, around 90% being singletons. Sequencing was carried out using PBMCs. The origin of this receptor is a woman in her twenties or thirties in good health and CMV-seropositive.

CDR3 region: CASSLTGGVLTEAFF. The DNA for the CDR3 is TGTGCCAGCAGTTTGACAGGGGGAGTCCTCACTGAAGCTTTCTTT. The genes are TRBV28 and TRBJ1-1; 9 bases line up with TRBD1. J was trimmed by 4 bases and V by 3 bases; bases with no gene match: 6. This CDR3 is 15 amino acids long. Germline CDR1 is MDHEN and CDR2 is SYDVKM.